Shown below are 25 T cell receptor beta chains from a single sample sequenced in a study of breast tumors, draining lymph nodes, adjacent tissues. Using its own MiXCR run on the multiplex PCR reads, TCRdb lists one record per CDR3 protein. The sample has tens of thousands of distinct CDR3 sequences, 23% seen once. Sequencing was performed on breast tumor tissue. All receptors come from a female donor with breast cancer. Some clones in this sample may be carry-over from other donors' samples.

This clonotype has at least ten counts. The chain links TRBV5-6 to TRBJ2-7; D uncertain. Per germline, CDR1 SGHDT and CDR2 YYEEEE. CDR3 length equals 14 residues. Trimming removed 1 base at V and 2 bases at J, with 10 bases between. The CDR3 region has the DNA TGTGCCAGCAGCTTGAAGTGGTCGGCCTACGAGCAGTACTTC. It is translated as CASSLKWSAYEQYF.

This clonotype was found many times. J is TRBJ2-7 and V is TRBV12-3 or TRBV12-4, with D tentatively TRBD1 (5 bases). The CDR3 is made up of 11 amino acids. V was pared by 6 bases and J by 6 bases, with 9 bases between. The CDR3 DNA reads as TGTGCCAGCAGCTCAGGGATCGAGCAGTACTTC. Translating gives CASSSGIEQYF.

Judged by abundance, this clonotype is large (0.1 to 1%). The chain recombines TRBV20-1 with TRBJ2-3; D is ambiguous. The V gene lost 2 bases and the J gene lost 4 bases, with 4 bases spanning the gap. The germline V gene has CDR1 DFQATT and CDR2 SNEGSKA (reference sequence). This CDR3 spans 11 amino acids. CDR3 amino acids: CSARYSDTQYF. DNA for the CDR3: TGCAGTGCTAGATACTCAGATACGCAGTATTTT.

In its sample, this clonotype was seen many times. The chain uses TRBV20-1 and TRBJ2-7, with D perhaps matching TRBD1 (6 bases). The CDR3 sequence is 13 residues long. The germline gives CDR1 DFQATT, CDR2 SNEGSKA (reference sequence). V shed 3 bases and J shed 9 bases, with 18 bases lying between them. The DNA for the CDR3 is TGCAGTGCTAGGGACAGCCGCACGGTCGGGCAGTACTTC. Its protein is CSARDSRTVGQYF.

This clonotype was counted ten times or more. J is TRBJ2-2 and V is TRBV28; possibly TRBD1 or TRBD2 for D (5 bases each). V dropped 6 bases and J dropped 4 bases, with 12 bases sitting between them. CDR3 length equals 14 residues. CDR1 is MDHEN and CDR2 is SYDVKM in the germline V gene. The CDR3 coding sequence is TGTGCCAGCAGGCCCGGGACCTTCACCGGGGAGCTGTTTTTT. Translating gives CASRPGTFTGELFF. The full variable domain, in which reference TRBV28 and TRBJ2-2 provide the parts outside the CDR3, is DVKVTQSSRYLVKRTGEKVFLECVQDMDHENMFWYRQDPGLGLRLIYFSYDVKMKEKGDIPEGYSVSREKKERFSLILESASTNQTSMYLCASRPGTFTGELFFGEGSRLTVL.

The rearrangement uses TRBV5-1 and TRBJ2-5; 9 nucleotides agree with TRBD2. The CDR3 loop spans 18 amino acids. Germline V gene sequence: CDR1 SGHRS, CDR2 YFSETQ. The V and J ends lost 0 bases and 5 bases, in that order; junction bases with no gene match: 14. CDR3: CASSLANLAGGSDETQYF. The CDR3 nucleotides are TGCGCCAGCAGCTTGGCCAATTTGGCGGGGGGGAGTGATGAGACCCAGTACTTC.

At least ten counts were recorded for this clonotype. This chain links TRBV20-1 with TRBJ2-7; perhaps TRBD1 as D (6 bases). Trimming took off 2 bases at V and 2 bases at J, with 19 bases between the two ends. The CDR3 loop spans 16 amino acids. CDR1 DFQATT and CDR2 SNEGSKA come from the germline V gene (reference sequence). The CDR3 protein is CSARTVTGATTYEQYF. The CDR3 DNA reads TGCAGTGCTAGAACCGTGACAGGCGCCACCACCTACGAGCAGTACTTC.

On this clonotype itself: A read error may explain this, as a much larger clone is one base away. The rearrangement links TRBV27 to TRBJ2-1; 10 bases map to TRBD2. The CDR3 runs 15 residues. V was pared by 2 bases and J by 9 bases, with 7 bases of the junction left unmatched. The germline V gene has CDR1 MNHEY and CDR2 SMNVEV (reference sequence). Here the CDR3 DNA reads TGTGCCAGCAGTTTAGGGAGCGGGAGGGCCAGTGAGCAGTTCTTC. Translation: CASSLGSGRASEQFF.

This chain connects TRBV9 to TRBJ2-5; 7 bases fit TRBD1. There are 16 residues in the CDR3. Germline loops: CDR1 SGDLS, CDR2 YYNGEE. The V and J ends lost 0 bases and 4 bases, in that order; junction bases with no gene match: 9. CDR3: CASSVGVDRVRETQYF. DNA for the CDR3: TGTGCCAGCAGCGTAGGGGTTGACAGGGTTCGAGAGACCCAGTACTTC.

In its sample, this clonotype was seen a few times. J is TRBJ1-1 and V is TRBV6-6; D call uncertain. Germline CDR1 is MNHNY and CDR2 is SVGAGI (reference sequence). The CDR3 is 11 residues long. The CDR3 loop is CVTLRNTEAFF. The CDR3 DNA sequence: TGTGTTACCCTGAGGAACACTGAAGCTTTCTTT.

The V gene is TRBV12-3 or TRBV12-4, the J gene TRBJ2-1; D unresolved. CDR3 length: 11 amino acids. V lost 2 bases to trimming and J lost 10 bases, with 6 bases between them. The CDR3 loop reads CASSLTIEQFF. The DNA of the CDR3 is TGTGCCAGCAGTTTAACTATAGAGCAGTTCTTC.

This clonotype was observed at least ten times. The rearrangement joins TRBV6-4 to TRBJ2-1, with 8 bases lining up with TRBD1. This CDR3 region has 16 residues. Germline V gene data show CDR1 as MRHNA and CDR2 as SNTAGT. J lost 4 bases, V lost 10 bases, and 15 bases had no gene match. The CDR3 reads CAINWTGPNPYNEQFF. The CDR3 DNA is TGTGCCATCAATTGGACAGGGCCAAATCCTTACAATGAGCAGTTCTTC.

In its sample, this clonotype was seen many times. J is TRBJ2-7 and V is TRBV20-1; D perhaps matches TRBD1 (6 bases). Germline V gives CDR1 DFQATT, CDR2 SNEGSKA (reference sequence). The CDR3 loop spans 15 amino acids. V was cut by 3 bases and J by 0 bases, with 15 bases left in between. The DNA of the CDR3 is TGCAGTGCTAGGCCCTCTACAGGGCCCTCCTACGAGCAGTACTTC. Encoded protein: CSARPSTGPSYEQYF.

This clonotype appeared many times. This chain links TRBV2 with TRBJ2-1, with 8 bases aligning to TRBD2. Trimming removed 4 bases from V and 3 bases from J; junction bases left unmatched: 5. This CDR3 region has 15 residues. Germline CDR1 and CDR2: SNHLY and FYNNEI. The CDR3 reads CASSALREVYNEQFF. CDR3 DNA sequence: TGTGCCAGCAGTGCTTTGCGGGAGGTCTACAATGAGCAGTTCTTC.

This clonotype was seen repeatedly, ten times or more. The chain combines TRBV27 with TRBJ2-7; TRBD1 matches at 7 bases. This CDR3 comprises 12 residues. With V trimmed by 6 bases and J by 3 bases, 2 bases remained unmatched. Germline-derived CDR1 and CDR2 are MNHEY and SMNVEV (reference sequence). Written as DNA, the CDR3 is TGTGCCAGCAGGGACAGGTACTACGAGCAGTACTTC. Residues: CASRDRYYEQYF.

Points on this clonotype: Just one base apart from a much larger clone, this may be a read error. The J gene is TRBJ1-5, the V gene TRBV2, with D perhaps matching TRBD1 (5 bases). The CDR3 runs to 13 residues. Germline V CDR1 and CDR2: SNHLY, FYNNEI. DNA for the CDR3: TGTGCCAGCGGGGGAGGGAACAATCAGCTCCAGCATTTT. This codes for CASGGGNNQLQHF. The whole variable domain, remainder taken from reference TRBV2 and TRBJ1-5, is EPEVTQTPSHQVTQMGQEVILRCVPISNHLYFYWYRQILGQKVEFLVSFYNNEISEKSEIFDDQFSVERPDGSNFTLKIRSTKLEDSAMYFCASGGGNNQLQHFGDGTRLSIL.

This clonotype was recorded at least ten times. The chain recombines TRBV25-1 with TRBJ1-2; possibly TRBD1 for D (5 bases). This CDR3 spans 15 amino acids. Germline V gene data show CDR1 as MGHDK and CDR2 as SYGVNS. Trimming removed 2 bases from V and 2 bases from J, with 12 bases in between. CDR3 in DNA: TGTGCCAGCAGTGAAGACCGATGGGGCAACTATGGCTACACCTTC. Protein: CASSEDRWGNYGYTF.

This clonotype was counted only a few times. The chain recombines TRBV7-9 with TRBJ1-1; TRBD1 aligns across 10 bases. Trimming cost V 1 base and J 10 bases; bases outside gene matches: 3. The CDR3 sequence is 13 residues long. CDR1 is SEHNR and CDR2 is FQNEAQ in the germline V gene (reference sequence). DNA for the CDR3: TGTGCCAGCAGCTTAGGGGGGGACAGGGGAGCTTTCTTT. Translation gives CASSLGGDRGAFF.

This clonotype was detected ten times or more. CDR3 region: CASSEMRLETQYF. The CDR3, as DNA: TGTGCCAGCAGTGAAATGAGGCTGGAGACCCAGTACTTC. The gene calls are TRBV6-1 and TRBJ2-5; D not certain. CDR3 length: 13 amino acids. V lost 2 bases and J 5 bases, leaving 9 bases between the germline ends. Looked up from germline, CDR1 is MNHNS and CDR2 is SASEGT.

This clonotype showed up just once. J is TRBJ1-6 and V is TRBV18; unclear D gene. The ends were cut back, 2 bases at V and 1 base at J, with 9 bases in the middle. From germline, CDR1 is KGHSH and CDR2 LQKENI. CDR3 length: 16 amino acids. This CDR3 is CASSPEAGSYNSPLHF. CDR3 coding DNA: TGTGCCAGCTCACCAGAAGCGGGGTCCTATAATTCACCCCTCCACTTT.

There are many counts of this clonotype. The chain carries TRBV10-3 and TRBJ1-2; TRBD1 matches 9 bases. The CDR3 is 14 residues long. The V gene end was trimmed by 8 bases and the J gene end by 4 bases; junction bases not matched to a gene: 8. CDR1 ENHRY and CDR2 SYGVKD come from the germline V gene. CDR3 sequence reads: CAIGDREEGYGYTF. The CDR3 DNA sequence: TGTGCCATCGGGGACAGGGAGGAGGGCTATGGCTACACCTTC.

This chain connects TRBV7-3 to TRBJ2-1; D is perhaps TRBD1 (6 bases). Trimming stripped 5 bases from V and 6 bases from J, with 11 bases between. The CDR3 runs 13 residues. Germline V gene lookup returns CDR1 SGHTA and CDR2 FQGTGA. The CDR3 loop reads CASSNGGGNEQFF. The CDR3 region has the DNA TGTGCCAGCAGCAATGGGGGCGGCAATGAGCAGTTCTTC.

This clonotype has ten or more counts. The rearrangement joins TRBV20-1 to TRBJ2-7; a possible D gene is TRBD1 (6 bases). This CDR3 has 12 amino acids. Germline CDR1 DFQATT, CDR2 SNEGSKA (reference sequence). Trimming stripped 6 bases from V and 6 bases from J, with 15 bases between. This CDR3 reads CSARGRGLEQYF. CDR3 nucleotides: TGCAGTGCCAGGGGCAGGGGCCTCGAGCAGTACTTC.

This sequence joins TRBV28 and TRBJ2-7; 8 bases are shared with TRBD2. After removal of 7 bases from V and 0 bases from J, the junction contained 5 bases not matched to a gene. This CDR3 contains 14 residues. Germline V gene lookup returns CDR1 MDHEN and CDR2 SYDVKM. CDR3 loop: CASNRGGSSYEQYF. The CDR3, as DNA: TGTGCCAGCAATCGCGGGGGGAGCTCCTACGAGCAGTACTTC.

About this clonotype: A much larger clonotype is one base distant, so this may be a read error. The CDR3 region has the DNA TGTGCCAGCAGCTTGGTTGGGGCCGGGCGGAATGAGCAGCTCTTC. Translated, it gives CASSLVGAGRNEQLF. V usage is TRBV5-4 and J usage is TRBJ2-1; tentative D call: TRBD1 (5 bases). The CDR3 spans 15 residues. Germline CDR1 and CDR2: SGHNT and YYREEE (reference sequence). Supplemented by reference TRBV5-4 and TRBJ2-1, the full variable domain reads ETGVTQSPTHLIKTRGQQVTLRCSSQSGHNTVSWYQQALGQGPQFIFQYYREEENGRGNFPPRFSGLQFPNYSSELNVNALELDDSALYLCASSLVGAGRNEQLFGPGTRLTVL.